This T cell receptor (beta chain) was sequenced during a study of cytomegalovirus exposure and HLA in healthy donors. The V gene's germline CDR1 is SQVTM and CDR2 ANQGSEA. The CDR3 is 15 residues long. V lost 6 bases and J 3 bases, leaving 20 bases between the germline ends. Primers included in the PCR were 60 Vbeta and 13 Jbeta primers. Assay used: immunoSEQ multiplex PCR; TCRdb lists only in-frame clones, some missing. Of 250,000 or so clones in the sample, approximately 82% were seen once. This TCR was sampled from an older woman in good health and CMV-seropositive. What was sequenced was PBMCs. This rearrangement joins TRBV29-1 to TRBJ1-1; D is unclear. CDR3 loop: CSVARGGPRHTEAFF. The CDR3 DNA follows: TGCAGCGTGGCTCGGGGAGGCCCTAGGCACACTGAAGCTTTCTTT.